A single sample is the source of the 26 T cell receptor beta chains below, sequenced in a study of blood T cell repertoires in COVID-19. Assay used: immunoSEQ multiplex PCR; TCRdb lists only in-frame clones, some missing. The sample contains some 150,000 clones, roughly 89% of which appear only once. Sequencing was done on a sample of peripheral blood. The origin of the receptors is a woman in her forties or fifties with active or convalescent COVID-19.

The V call is TRBV6-5, the J call TRBJ1-2; TRBD1 is a possible D gene (6 bases). This CDR3 has 14 amino acids. CDR1 and CDR2 from the germline V gene are MNHEY and SVGAGI. Trimming cost V 0 bases and J 7 bases, with 12 bases left between them. CDR3 nucleotide sequence: TGTGCCAGCAGTTACTCAGGTTACAGGGCTGGCTACACCTTC. This gives the protein CASSYSGYRAGYTF.

The CDR3 spells CASSPRDRAYEQYF. DNA of the CDR3: TGCGCCAGCAGCCCCCGGGACAGGGCCTACGAGCAGTACTTC. The V and J genes are TRBV5-1 and TRBJ2-7; 9 bases are shared with TRBD1. This CDR3 is 14 amino acids long. Germline CDR1 reads SGHRS; CDR2 reads YFSETQ. The ends lost 4 bases at V and 2 bases at J; junction bases unmatched: 4.

This chain links TRBV5-1 with TRBJ2-2, with 12 bases matching TRBD2. V trimming: 3 bases; J trimming: 4 bases; junction bases outside the gene matches: 4. Germline CDR1 reads SGHRS; CDR2 reads YFSETQ. There are 16 residues in the CDR3. CDR3 nucleotides: TGCGCCAGCAGCTCTGGGACTAGCGGGCCCACCGGGGAGCTGTTTTTT. Residues: CASSSGTSGPTGELFF.

This clone was seen just once. The V gene is TRBV10-3, the J gene TRBJ1-1; the match to TRBD1 covers 10 bases. CDR1 is ENHRY and CDR2 is SYGVKD in the germline V gene. This CDR3 comprises 13 residues. J was trimmed by 8 bases and V by 7 bases; bases with no gene match: 7. The DNA of the CDR3 is TGTGCCATCAAAAAGGACAGGGGGACAGAAGCTTTCTTT. Its translation: CAIKKDRGTEAFF.

The rearrangement links TRBV30 to TRBJ1-1; D may be TRBD1 (5 bases). The CDR3 extends over 14 amino acids. CDR1 is GTSNPN, CDR2 SVGIG, per germline (reference sequence). Trimming shortened V by 1 base and J by 0 bases, and 9 bases separated the two germline ends. The CDR3 region is CAWSEETVNTEAFF. The CDR3, as DNA: TGTGCCTGGAGTGAGGAGACAGTGAACACTGAAGCTTTCTTT.

The chain recombines TRBV19 with TRBJ1-1; D unclear. The CDR3 totals 15 residues. Germline loops: CDR1 LNHDA, CDR2 SQIVND (reference sequence). V lost 4 bases and J 1 base, leaving 13 bases between the germline ends. CDR3 sequence (DNA): TGTGCCAGTAGTAGTGAGGGAGCGGGGAACACTGAAGCTTTCTTT. Translation: CASSSEGAGNTEAFF. The entire variable domain, with the rest obtained from reference TRBV19 and TRBJ1-1, is as follows: DGGITQSPKYLFRKEGQNVTLSCEQNLNHDAMYWYRQDPGQGLRLIYYSQIVNDFQKGDIAEGYSVSREKKESFPLTVTSAQKNPTAFYLCASSSEGAGNTEAFFGQGTRLTVV.

The V and J genes are TRBV4-1 and TRBJ2-2, with TRBD1 identical over 7 bases. The V segment lost 4 bases and the J segment 5 bases; nucleotides outside the gene matches: 13. Germline assignment: CDR1 MGHRA and CDR2 YSYEKL. CDR3 length: 17 amino acids. CDR3 in amino acids: CASSPIGRQGGTGELFF. In DNA form, the CDR3 reads TGCGCCAGCAGCCCCATTGGTAGACAGGGCGGTACCGGGGAGCTGTTTTTT.

This chain uses TRBV4-1 with TRBJ2-7; 11 nucleotides match TRBD2. The CDR3 consists of 16 residues. After removal of 3 bases from V and 3 bases from J, the junction contained 7 bases not matched to a gene. Germline assignment: CDR1 MGHRA and CDR2 YSYEKL. The CDR3 region is CASSHQIAGGFYEQYF. CDR3 sequence (DNA): TGCGCCAGCAGCCACCAAATAGCGGGAGGGTTCTACGAGCAGTACTTC.

The V call is TRBV11-2, the J call TRBJ2-2, with 7 bases identical to TRBD1. CDR3 length: 15 amino acids. Trimming removed 3 bases from V and 1 base from J; junction bases left unmatched: 2. Looked up from germline, CDR1 is SGHAT and CDR2 is FQNNGV. CDR3 region: CASSFRDRNTGELFF. As DNA, the CDR3 is TGTGCCAGCAGCTTCCGGGACAGGAACACCGGGGAGCTGTTTTTT.

The chain combines TRBV5-1 with TRBJ2-2; D ambiguous. Germline V gives CDR1 SGHRS, CDR2 YFSETQ. The CDR3 covers 13 residues. Trimming shortened V by 6 bases and J by 1 base, and 7 bases separated the two germline ends. The CDR3 DNA reads TGCGCCAGCATCCAGCGGAACACCGGGGAGCTGTTTTTT. Encoded protein: CASIQRNTGELFF.

The chain employs TRBV11-3 and TRBJ2-2; 8 bases map to TRBD1. V shed 5 bases and J 5 bases; nucleotides not matched to a gene: 10. CDR3 length equals 16 residues. Looked up from germline, CDR1 is SGHNT and CDR2 is YENEEA. The CDR3 protein is CASSPRTGLSTGELFF. The CDR3 DNA reads as TGTGCCAGCAGCCCTCGGACAGGGTTAAGTACCGGGGAGCTGTTTTTT.

This rearrangement joins TRBV19 to TRBJ2-6, with 7 positions matching TRBD1. Germline-derived CDR1 and CDR2 are LNHDA and SQIVND (reference sequence). The J segment lost 0 bases and the V segment lost 7 bases, leaving 3 bases of the junction unmatched. The CDR3 extends over 15 amino acids. CDR3 nucleotide sequence: TGTGCCAGTATACCAGGGGGCTCTGGGGCCAACGTCCTGACTTTC. It yields the protein CASIPGGSGANVLTF.

This clone was found once. The chain carries TRBV6-2 or TRBV6-3 and TRBJ1-2; D uncertain. Germline V gives CDR1 MNHEY, CDR2 SVGEGT. Trimming cost V 2 bases and J 0 bases, with 10 bases left between them. The CDR3 length is 15 residues. In nucleotides, the CDR3 is TGTGCCAGCAGTTACAGCGCGGGAACTAACTATGGCTACACCTTC. Translating it yields CASSYSAGTNYGYTF.

The chain is built from TRBV7-9 and TRBJ2-1; 8 bases agree with TRBD2. The CDR3 has 18 amino acids. The germline V gene encodes CDR1 SEHNR and CDR2 FQNEAQ (reference sequence). V was pared by 5 bases and J by 0 bases, with 12 bases of the junction left unmatched. The CDR3 region is CASSPRAGGLSSYNEQFF. Written as DNA, the CDR3 is TGTGCCAGCAGCCCAAGGGCGGGGGGATTAAGCTCCTACAATGAGCAGTTCTTC.

This clone occurred a few times. The CDR3, as DNA: TGCGCCAGCAGCTTGTCTGGTAGCGGGGGGATGGGAGATACGCAGTATTTT. It is translated as CASSLSGSGGMGDTQYF. V usage is TRBV5-1 and J usage is TRBJ2-3, with 10 positions matching TRBD2. The CDR3 runs 17 residues. V lost 1 base, J lost 5 bases, and 10 bases stayed unmatched. Per the germline V gene, CDR1 is SGHRS and CDR2 is YFSETQ.

The CDR3 loop is CAWGPGQARFYEQYF. The CDR3 nucleotides read TGTGCCTGGGGTCCGGGACAGGCAAGGTTCTACGAGCAGTACTTC. The V and J genes are TRBV30 and TRBJ2-7, with 8 bases fitting TRBD1. J gave up 3 bases and V 5 bases, and 12 bases lay outside the gene matches. CDR3 size: 15 residues. From germline, CDR1 is GTSNPN and CDR2 SVGIG (reference sequence). Using reference TRBV30 and TRBJ2-7 for the parts outside the CDR3, the full variable domain is SQTIHQWPATLVQPVGSPLSLECTVEGTSNPNLYWYRQAAGRGLQLLFYSVGIGQISSEVPQNLSASRPQDRQFILSSKKLLLSDSGFYLCAWGPGQARFYEQYFGPGTRLTVT.

The chain uses TRBV29-1 and TRBJ2-3; TRBD2 matches at 10 bases. V dropped 6 bases and J dropped 5; count of bases not matched to a gene: 11. The CDR3 loop spans 15 amino acids. CDR1 is SQVTM and CDR2 is ANQGSEA in the germline V gene. CDR3 sequence: CSVATGLAAIDTQYF. The CDR3 DNA follows: TGCAGCGTAGCTACCGGACTAGCGGCCATAGATACGCAGTATTTT.

This chain joins TRBV4-2 and TRBJ1-2, with D possibly being TRBD1 (6 bases). The V gene's germline CDR1 is LGHNA and CDR2 YNFKEQ. The CDR3 runs to 17 residues. V lost 3 bases, J lost 4 bases, and 21 bases lay in between. In nucleotides, the CDR3 is TGTGCCAGCAGCCATGCCTCCGGGGGGGCCGGGTCCTATGGCTACACCTTC. As protein: CASSHASGGAGSYGYTF.

This clone appeared once. This chain links TRBV12-3 or TRBV12-4 with TRBJ1-1; TRBD1 matches at 8 bases. Losses at the gene ends were 4 bases for V and 4 bases for J; bases not matched to a gene: 2. CDR3 length: 13 residues. This CDR3 is CASSYRGSTEAFF. The DNA for the CDR3 is TGTGCCAGCAGTTACAGGGGGTCCACTGAAGCTTTCTTT.

The genes are TRBV3-1 (or the pseudogene TRBV3-2) and TRBJ1-2, with 9 bases identical to TRBD1. This CDR3 has 12 residues. In germline, CDR1 is LGHDT, CDR2 YNNKEL (reference sequence). Trimming removed 6 bases from V and 8 bases from J; junction bases left unmatched: 4. The CDR3 is CASSGTGKGYTF. CDR3 DNA sequence: TGTGCCAGCAGTGGGACAGGGAAAGGCTACACCTTC.

Here the CDR3 DNA reads TGTGCCAGCAGCTTAGCCCCCCAGACTGGATACACCTCTGGAAACACCATATATTTT. Translated, it gives CASSLAPQTGYTSGNTIYF. V gene TRBV11-2 combines with J gene TRBJ1-3; D unresolved. Per germline, CDR1 SGHAT and CDR2 FQNNGV. V lost 1 base and J 0 bases, leaving 19 bases between the germline ends. The CDR3 has 19 residues.

V and J are TRBV19 and TRBJ1-2; 7 nucleotides line up with TRBD1. CDR1 is LNHDA and CDR2 is SQIVND in the germline V gene (reference sequence). This CDR3 spans 16 amino acids. The trim removed 9 bases at V and 7 bases at J, leaving 20 bases unmatched. The CDR3, as DNA: TGTGCCAGCCTATCAGGGGGAGTACCCGGGCCCTTTGGCTACACCTTC. The encoded protein is CASLSGGVPGPFGYTF.

V usage is TRBV4-2 and J usage is TRBJ2-2; 10 nucleotides match TRBD2. Looked up from germline, CDR1 is LGHNA and CDR2 is YNFKEQ. V shed 4 bases and J 6 bases; nucleotides not matched to a gene: 11. This CDR3 has 17 amino acids. The CDR3: CASSRDSQRGGPGELFF. CDR3 nucleotide sequence: TGTGCCAGCAGCCGAGACTCCCAGCGGGGGGGTCCCGGGGAGCTGTTTTTT.

The chain has TRBV6-5 and TRBJ2-7, with D unclear. CDR3 size: 11 residues. Germline V gives CDR1 MNHEY, CDR2 SVGAGI. V was pared by 6 bases and J by 7 bases, with 10 bases between. The CDR3 loop reads CASSSVREQYF. CDR3 nucleotides: TGTGCCAGCAGCTCCGTCAGGGAGCAGTACTTC.

The chain combines TRBV27 with TRBJ1-6, with TRBD1 matching 10 bases. V shed 2 bases and J 8 bases; nucleotides not matched to a gene: 6. From germline, CDR1 is MNHEY and CDR2 SMNVEV (reference sequence). The CDR3 consists of 16 residues. CDR3 sequence reads: CASSLRTTGGYSPLHF. CDR3 DNA sequence: TGTGCCAGCAGTTTACGAACGACAGGGGGCTATTCACCCCTCCACTTT.

The chain joins TRBV4-3 to TRBJ2-3, with D tentatively TRBD2 (7 bases). This CDR3 comprises 16 residues. V shed 0 bases and J shed 4 bases, with 14 bases lying between them. Germline CDR1 is LGHNA and CDR2 is YSLEER. This CDR3 reads CASSQEGGLAADTQYF. Here the CDR3 DNA reads TGCGCCAGCAGCCAAGAGGGGGGGCTAGCCGCAGATACGCAGTATTTT.